This T cell receptor (beta chain) was observed in a study of blood T cell repertoires in COVID-19. Profiling relied on immunoSEQ multiplex PCR, and the TCRdb table lists in-frame clones only, not all of them. The top ten hold about 15% of the sample, which has 200,000 to 250,000 clones, approximately 86% seen once. What was sequenced was PBMCs or T cells enriched from blood (not recorded which). The source is a woman between 45 and 65 years old with acute COVID-19.

This CDR3 is CASSQDLRTTNEKLFF. Written as DNA, the CDR3 is TGTGCCAGCAGCCAAGATCTGAGAACAACTAATGAAAAACTGTTTTTT. This chain connects TRBV4-2 to TRBJ1-4; D is uncertain. V lost 0 bases to trimming and J lost 0 bases, with 8 bases between them. Germline CDR1 is LGHNA and CDR2 is YNFKEQ. The CDR3 contains 16 residues.